Listed here is a single T cell receptor (beta chain). It lacks a known antigen. No base qualities exist here, and no much larger clone lies one base off it. The immunoSEQ Assay, a bias-controlled multiplex PCR, was used to amplify TCRbeta CDR3 regions from genomic DNA. The paper's processing steps were these. Within the assay, amplification of reference gene primers was used to estimate how many nucleated cells each sample contained. To quantify the absolute abundance of each unique TCRbeta CDR3 rearrangement, sequence reads were collapsed and filtered. For each sample, productive Simpson clonality was calculated as the square root of Simpson's diversity index across productive rearrangements. The immuneACCESS repertoire file appears here via TCRdb, limited to in-frame rearrangements. These files lack a portion of the clones; in checked studies, under half of the deficit traces to unresolved V genes, and the cause of the others is not known. Clone size and the V and J calls come from that table; the DNA yielded D and trimming. The sample yields roughly 260,000 clones; 87% were counted once. Of the sample, nearly 6.5% falls within the top ten clones.

This sample was included in a study of blood T cell repertoires in COVID-19 (dated by TCRdb to about 2020). Regarding the study in general: Samples covering the acute and convalescent phases of COVID-19 were provided by collaborators in the United States, Italy and Spain. The material from the prospective study consisted of cDNA or gDNA derived from T cells, B-cell-depleted T cells, or PBMCs. Subjects who had been exposed to COVID-19, were actively infected with it, or had recovered from it provided the deeply sampled blood TCRbeta repertoires that made up the dataset. The repertoires were released in a freely available public database intended as a resource for research on the immune response to SARS-CoV-2. Samples came from the ongoing ImmuneRACE study (first 160 participants) plus 1,254 subjects from 6 global collaborators. A de-identified subject ID, COVID-19 status, age in years and sex were almost always included in the sample metadata. Where available, HLA class I and class II types were taken from metadata supplied by the sample provider and were not determined by assay-based typing. Study-level results and caveats: Clinical and demographic metadata were provided uncurated, with the amount varying by source and participant.

Participants in the prospective study were aged about 18 to 90 years, lived in under 30 United States geographic areas, and enrolled through a virtual design. In the prospective study, participants were assigned to cohorts based on the clinical history participants reported in a screening survey and a study questionnaire. Each participant in the prospective study had whole blood, serum and a nasopharyngeal or oropharyngeal swab collected by mobile phlebotomists. Prospective study participants could optionally give additional blood draws and questionnaires over an approximately two-month period. Before DNA extraction, prospective study blood samples were shipped either frozen or at room temperature. From cysteine to phenylalanine, the CDR3 is 21 amino acids long. Kept here is only the CDR3 DNA, which spans 63 bases and is read in frame from base 1. Unmatched junction bases come to 16, with V trimmed by 2 bases and J by 0 bases. As encoded in the germline V gene, CDR1 is SGHTA while CDR2 is FQGTGA.

The TCR was taken from a woman in her twenties or thirties with acute COVID-19. The receptor chain draws on TRBV7-3 and TRBJ2-6, and 7 junctional nucleotides match TRBD1. The source material was PBMCs or T cells enriched from blood (not recorded which). The encoded CDR3 is CASSLFPPILQGPSGANVLTF. The DNA sequence is as follows: TGTGCCAGCAGCTTATTTCCTCCAATACTACAGGGGCCCTCTGGGGCCAACGTCCTGACTTTC.